The 22 T cell receptor beta chains in this list originate from one sample, sequenced in a study of cytomegalovirus exposure and HLA in healthy donors. Amplification used 60 Vbeta primers and 13 Jbeta primers. Sequencing was performed with immunoSEQ multiplex PCR; in TCRdb, only in-frame clones are kept and a portion is missing. The data contain 130,000 to 150,000 clones, about three quarters of them singletons. The source material was PBMCs. The receptor set was obtained from a man aged 35-49 years in good health and CMV-seropositive.

This rearrangement joins TRBV28 to TRBJ2-1; 9 nucleotides agree with TRBD1. Losses at the gene ends were 5 bases for V and 6 bases for J; bases not matched to a gene: 14. The germline V gene encodes CDR1 MDHEN and CDR2 SYDVKM. The CDR3 consists of 17 residues. CDR3 region: CASSRPLGTGTSNEQFF. CDR3 DNA: TGTGCCAGCAGTCGACCGCTCGGGACAGGGACAAGCAATGAGCAGTTCTTC. Based on the CDR3 plus reference TRBV28 and TRBJ2-1, the full variable domain is DVKVTQSSRYLVKRTGEKVFLECVQDMDHENMFWYRQDPGLGLRLIYFSYDVKMKEKGDIPEGYSVSREKKERFSLILESASTNQTSMYLCASSRPLGTGTSNEQFFGPGTRLTVL.

V and J are TRBV7-3 and TRBJ2-7, with 11 bases fitting TRBD1. The germline gives CDR1 SGHTA, CDR2 FQGTGA. V shed 2 bases and J 1 base; nucleotides not matched to a gene: 1. This CDR3 contains 15 residues. The chain's CDR3 is CASSLGTGGSYEQYF. In nucleotides, the CDR3 is TGTGCCAGCAGCTTAGGGACAGGGGGATCCTACGAGCAGTACTTC.

This chain uses TRBV7-6 with TRBJ2-1; perhaps TRBD2 as D (6 bases). From germline, CDR1 is SGHVS and CDR2 FNYEAQ. The CDR3 is made up of 15 amino acids. Trimming left V 5 bases short and J 3 bases short, with 14 bases between. In DNA form, the CDR3 reads TGTGCCAGCAGCCAAGGAGGAGGGAGCTACAATGAGCAGTTCTTC. It specifies CASSQGGGSYNEQFF.

The chain links TRBV18 to TRBJ1-1; possible D gene TRBD1, 6 bases. Trimming stripped 3 bases from V and 1 base from J, with 15 bases between. CDR1 and CDR2 (germline): KGHSH, LQKENI. CDR3 size: 16 residues. CDR3 nucleotide sequence: TGTGCCAGCTCACCTGCCAGGGGAGGGACGAACACTGAAGCTTTCTTT. It codes for CASSPARGGTNTEAFF.

The chain recombines TRBV4-3 with TRBJ2-1; D gene uncertain. V shed 6 bases and J shed 3 bases, with 12 bases lying between them. The CDR3 length is 14 residues. Germline CDR1 LGHNA, CDR2 YSLEER. CDR3 region: CASSKGGDYNEQFF. Written as DNA, the CDR3 is TGCGCCAGCAGTAAAGGCGGAGACTACAATGAGCAGTTCTTC.

This chain joins TRBV18 and TRBJ1-1; 8 bases fit TRBD1. Trimming removed 6 bases from V and 0 bases from J; junction bases left unmatched: 6. The CDR3 contains 15 residues. Looked up from germline, CDR1 is KGHSH and CDR2 is LQKENI. In DNA form, the CDR3 reads TGTGCCAGCTCGGACAGGGAGATGATGAACACTGAAGCTTTCTTT. Protein sequence: CASSDREMMNTEAFF. Using reference TRBV18 and TRBJ1-1 for the parts outside the CDR3, the full variable domain is NAGVMQNPRHLVRRRGQEARLRCSPMKGHSHVYWYRQLPEEGLKFMVYLQKENIIDESGMPKERFSAEFPKEGPSILRIQQVVRGDSAAYFCASSDREMMNTEAFFGQGTRLTVV.

Comments on this clone: The limits of the CDR3 on the DNA are not certain, so only TCRdb's listed CDR3 is given. This chain uses TRBV5-4 with TRBJ1-2; the tabulated D call, TRBD1, remains unverified against the DNA. The CDR3 is 14 amino acids in total, end residues counted. Looked up from germline, CDR1 is SGHNT and CDR2 is YYREEE (reference sequence). The CDR3 protein is CASSVGQGAQGCTF.

The chain links TRBV6-1 to TRBJ2-4, with TRBD1 matching 10 bases. This CDR3 contains 14 residues. V dropped 2 bases and J dropped 9; count of bases not matched to a gene: 4. Germline V gene lookup returns CDR1 MNHNS and CDR2 SASEGT. The CDR3 here is CASSELTGGFIQYF. Written as DNA, the CDR3 is TGTGCCAGCAGTGAACTGACAGGGGGCTTCATTCAGTACTTC.

This sequence joins TRBV19 and TRBJ2-7, with 7 bases aligning to TRBD2. This CDR3 comprises 16 residues. J was trimmed by 5 bases and V by 0 bases; bases with no gene match: 10. CDR1 and CDR2 (germline): LNHDA, SQIVND (reference sequence). CDR3 sequence: CASSIDPSGANDEQYF. The CDR3 region has the DNA TGTGCCAGTAGTATAGACCCGAGCGGGGCTAATGACGAGCAGTACTTC. Variable domain in full (rest from reference TRBV19 and TRBJ2-7): DGGITQSPKYLFRKEGQNVTLSCEQNLNHDAMYWYRQDPGQGLRLIYYSQIVNDFQKGDIAEGYSVSREKKESFPLTVTSAQKNPTAFYLCASSIDPSGANDEQYFGPGTRLTVT.

The chain employs TRBV5-1 and TRBJ1-1; D not certain. V dropped 0 bases and J dropped 1 base, with 10 bases sitting between them. The CDR3 loop spans 15 amino acids. The germline V gene encodes CDR1 SGHRS and CDR2 YFSETQ. CDR3 amino acids: CASSLGVGGNTEAFF. CDR3 coding DNA: TGCGCCAGCAGCTTGGGTGTAGGCGGGAACACTGAAGCTTTCTTT.

The chain links TRBV9 to TRBJ2-6; D unresolved. Germline CDR1 SGDLS, CDR2 YYNGEE. This CDR3 comprises 17 residues. Trimming pared 0 bases from V and 0 bases from J, leaving 10 bases between. The CDR3 sequence: CASSVAQESSGANVLTF. As DNA, the CDR3 is TGTGCCAGCAGCGTAGCTCAAGAGAGCTCTGGGGCCAACGTCCTGACTTTC.

The chain recombines TRBV18 with TRBJ2-5; D not certain. Germline assignment: CDR1 KGHSH and CDR2 LQKENI. The CDR3 sequence is 12 residues long. The V end was cut by 4 bases, the J end by 0 bases, with 3 bases between. Written as DNA, the CDR3 is TGTGCCAGCTCACGTAACCAAGAGACCCAGTACTTC. Its protein is CASSRNQETQYF.

The chain combines TRBV30 with TRBJ2-2; D uncertain. From germline, CDR1 is GTSNPN and CDR2 SVGIG (reference sequence). The CDR3 is made up of 14 amino acids. Trimming removed 4 bases from V and 2 bases from J, with 11 bases in between. This CDR3 is CAWKLLVNTGELFF. CDR3 nucleotide sequence: TGTGCCTGGAAGCTACTGGTAAACACCGGGGAGCTGTTTTTT.

The gene calls are TRBV4-3 and TRBJ1-1; 9 nucleotides agree with TRBD1. V lost 4 bases and J lost 3; bases outside the gene matches: 6. The CDR3 length is 15 residues. CDR1 is LGHNA and CDR2 is YSLEER in the germline V gene. The CDR3: CASSPRQGGDTEAFF. The CDR3 coding sequence is TGCGCCAGCAGCCCTCGACAGGGGGGGGACACTGAAGCTTTCTTT.

This chain uses TRBV5-6 with TRBJ1-1; D unclear. Germline CDR1 is SGHDT and CDR2 is YYEEEE. The CDR3 loop spans 14 amino acids. V was clipped by 1 base and J by 2 bases, with 9 bases between them. The CDR3 protein is CASSLPPGNTEAFF. The CDR3 region has the DNA TGTGCCAGCAGCTTGCCCCCAGGCAACACTGAAGCTTTCTTT.

V gene TRBV9 combines with J gene TRBJ2-7, with a possible D match to TRBD1 (6 bases). The germline V and J ends were trimmed by 0 bases and 7 bases, with 11 bases remaining between them. This CDR3 spans 13 amino acids. Germline loops: CDR1 SGDLS, CDR2 YYNGEE. The CDR3 reads CASSVVGGVEQYF. The CDR3 DNA reads as TGTGCCAGCAGCGTAGTAGGGGGAGTGGAGCAGTACTTC.

As for this clone: The conserved closing phenylalanine or tryptophan is absent in this CDR3, likely reflecting a read error. Because the CDR3's place on the DNA is in doubt, the DNA is left out and the CDR3 is given as listed by TCRdb. This chain connects TRBV28 to TRBJ1-1; the D call of TRBD1 is as the table states it, not checked on the DNA. The CDR3 has 13 residues if both end residues are counted. CDR1 is MDHEN, CDR2 SYDVKM, per germline. The CDR3 protein is CASSFGNYDRRYE.

This clone came up a few times. The chain combines TRBV29-1 with TRBJ2-5; weak D call: TRBD2 (6 bases). The CDR3 has 13 residues. V lost 4 bases and J lost 5, with 14 bases in between. Germline V CDR1 and CDR2: SQVTM, ANQGSEA. CDR3 nucleotides: TGCAGCGTTGTAAGGGGAGGTGGGGAGACCCAGTACTTC. It codes for CSVVRGGGETQYF.

The gene calls are TRBV7-6 and TRBJ2-1; 7 nucleotides line up with TRBD2. V gave up 5 bases and J gave up 2 bases; unmatched junction bases: 15. The CDR3 length is 18 residues. Per germline, CDR1 SGHVS and CDR2 FNYEAQ. This chain's CDR3 is CASSKFDGSGNTYNEQFF. In DNA form, the CDR3 reads TGTGCCAGCAGCAAGTTCGACGGAAGCGGGAACACCTACAATGAGCAGTTCTTC. The entire variable domain, with the rest obtained from reference TRBV7-6 and TRBJ2-1, is as follows: GAGVSQSPRYKVTKRGQDVALRCDPISGHVSLYWYRQALGQGPEFLTYFNYEAQQDKSGLPNDRFSAERPEGSISTLTIQRTEQRDSAMYRCASSKFDGSGNTYNEQFFGPGTRLTVL.

The chain couples TRBV25-1 to TRBJ1-3; D is uncertain. Trimming stripped 5 bases from V and 1 base from J, with 18 bases between. The CDR3 loop spans 17 amino acids. Germline assignment: CDR1 MGHDK and CDR2 SYGVNS. The CDR3 DNA reads TGTGCCAGCAGTAGCCGGAGCAACGCCCATTCTGGAAACACCATATATTTT. It encodes CASSSRSNAHSGNTIYF.

This chain joins TRBV13 and TRBJ2-1; 7 nucleotides agree with TRBD2. This CDR3 has 18 residues. Germline CDR1 reads PRHDT; CDR2 reads FYEKMQ (reference sequence). The trim removed 5 bases at V and 6 bases at J, leaving 19 bases unmatched. The CDR3 reads CASSTRGWGRAGTNEQFF. DNA of the CDR3: TGTGCCAGCAGCACCCGAGGCTGGGGGAGGGCCGGGACCAATGAGCAGTTCTTC.

The chain couples TRBV4-3 to TRBJ2-5; D is perhaps TRBD2 (5 bases). The CDR3 covers 15 residues. With 0 bases removed from V and 2 bases from J, the gap between germline ends came to 10 bases. Per the germline V gene, CDR1 is LGHNA and CDR2 is YSLEER. The CDR3 spells CASSQDRGAQETQYF. CDR3 nucleotide sequence: TGCGCCAGCAGCCAAGATCGGGGTGCTCAAGAGACCCAGTACTTC.